A single sample is the source of the 32 T cell receptor beta chains below, sequenced in a study of T cells in women clearing cervical HPV infection. Data came from immunoSEQ multiplex PCR; TCRdb stores just in-frame clones and leaves some out. This table lists 25,000 to 35,000 clones. Sequenced material: blood buffy coat. These receptors were collected from a woman between 18 and 70 years old with a cervical HPV16 infection that either progressed to CIN3+ or cleared (not recorded which).

As for this clone: The sequence runs out 3 residues before the end of the CDR3; the remainder is reconstructed from the germline J gene. This chain uses TRBV7-3 with TRBJ2-1; TRBD2 matches 10 bases. The CDR3 sequence is 16 residues long. The germline V gene has CDR1 SGHTA and CDR2 FQGTGA. J was trimmed by 4 bases and V by 1 base; bases with no gene match: 4. The CDR3 loop reads CASSLIRTSGYNEQFF. The sequenced CDR3 bases are TGTGCCAGCAGCTTAATCCGGACTAGCGGTTACAATGAG.

For this clone: At one end, the junction sequence differs from germline, possibly due to a read error. The CDR3 end falls 3 residues outside the read, so it is completed with the germline J gene. The same CDR3 also results from other DNA sequences found in this sample. The V call is TRBV5-6, the J call TRBJ1-3; D is unclear. The germline V gene encodes CDR1 SGHDT and CDR2 YYEEEE. CDR3 length: 15 residues. This chain's CDR3 is CASSFPSSSGNTIYF. The CDR3 bases that were read are TGTGCCAGCAGCTTCCCCAGTAGCTCTGGAAACACA.

Turning to this clone: The CDR3 end is not reached by the read, which stops 3 residues before it; the germline J gene fills it in. V is TRBV7-8 and J is TRBJ2-4, with 10 bases aligning to TRBD2. CDR1 SGHVS and CDR2 FQNEAQ come from the germline V gene. V gave up 0 bases and J gave up 2 bases; unmatched junction bases: 7. The CDR3 spans 18 residues. The part of the CDR3 DNA that was read is TGTGCCAGCAGCTTAGCGGCCCTAGCGGGAGTATCCAAAAACATT. Protein sequence: CASSLAALAGVSKNI. From start to end, the CDR3 is CASSLAALAGVSKNIQYF.

Incomplete CDR3 DNA: TGTGCCTGCGGAAGGGGTGAC. Translation: CACGRGD. The entire CDR3 protein reads CACGRGDYTF. V is TRBV19 and J is TRBJ1-2; a possible D gene is TRBD1 (5 bases). The read gets to within 3 residues of the CDR3 end, and the germline J gene fills in the rest. The CDR3 contains 10 residues. Germline V gene data show CDR1 as LNHDA and CDR2 as SQIVND (reference sequence).

Note on this clone: The read ends 3 residues shy of where the CDR3 ends; the end is completed using the germline J gene. This chain connects TRBV18 to TRBJ2-1; tentatively, D is TRBD1 (5 bases). The CDR3 is made up of 12 amino acids. V lost 2 bases and J 7 bases, leaving 6 bases between the germline ends. Per germline, CDR1 KGHSH and CDR2 LQKENI. The CDR3 loop reads CASSPSGNEQFF. The DNA read from the CDR3 is TGTGCCAGCTCACCATCAGGGAATGAG.

On this clone itself: The read terminates 3 residues before the CDR3 end, so the remaining end is supplied by the germline J gene. Other DNA sequences within the sample encode an identical CDR3. The chain uses TRBV7-9 and TRBJ1-3, with D unclear. The V and J ends lost 3 bases and 0 bases respectively, with 6 bases between them. Germline-derived CDR1 and CDR2 are SEHNR and FQNEAQ (reference sequence). The CDR3 loop spans 14 amino acids. CDR3 DNA, as far as it was read: TGTGCCAGCAGCTTCGCAGGCTCTGGAAACACC. It translates to CASSFAGSGNT. From start to end, the CDR3 is CASSFAGSGNTIYF. The full variable domain, completed using reference TRBV7-9 and TRBJ1-3, is DTGVSQNPRHKITKRGQNVTFRCDPISEHNRLYWYRQTLGQGPEFLTYFQNEAQLEKSRLLSDRFSAERPKGSFSTLEIQRTEQGDSAMYLCASSFAGSGNTIYFGEGSWLTVV.

As regards this clone: Read sequence stops 3 residues before the CDR3 end, and the germline J gene provides the missing end. The rearrangement links TRBV6-1 to TRBJ1-4; D not resolved. Germline CDR1 and CDR2: MNHNS and SASEGT. This CDR3 has 13 amino acids. The V gene lost 2 bases and the J gene lost 8 bases, with 9 bases spanning the gap. Partial CDR3 DNA: TGTGCCAGCAGTGAATTCTTCCTGGAAAAA. Translating gives CASSEFFLEK. From start to end, the CDR3 is CASSEFFLEKLFF.

Note on this clone: The read ends 3 residues before the CDR3 terminus; that terminus is restored from the germline J gene. The chain combines TRBV4-2 with TRBJ2-3, with 11 bases lining up with TRBD1. The germline gives CDR1 LGHNA, CDR2 YNFKEQ. CDR3 length: 16 residues. Germline trimming cut 2 bases from V and 2 bases from J; bases unmatched to any gene: 3. CDR3 loop: CASSQLGQGATDTQYF. The sequenced CDR3 bases are TGTGCCAGCAGCCAACTAGGACAGGGGGCCACAGATACG.

On this clone: Read data end 3 residues before the CDR3 end; the end is taken from the germline J gene. J is TRBJ2-7 and V is TRBV4-2; TRBD2 is a possible D gene (6 bases). Germline V gene data show CDR1 as LGHNA and CDR2 as YNFKEQ. V dropped 4 bases and J dropped 2 bases, with 12 bases sitting between them. CDR3 length: 14 residues. The chain's CDR3 is CASSLGTYTYEQYF. The CDR3 bases that were read are TGTGCCAGCAGCCTTGGGACTTACACCTACGAG.

Here the CDR3 reads CASSPKGSPEQYF. The sequenced part of the CDR3 DNA is TGTGCCAGCAGCCCAAAAGGGTCTCCCGAG. V usage is TRBV7-9 and J usage is TRBJ2-7; D ambiguous. The read ends 3 residues early relative to the CDR3; the germline J gene fills the gap. CDR3 size: 13 residues. Looked up from germline, CDR1 is SEHNR and CDR2 is FQNEAQ (reference sequence). V lost 5 bases, J lost 6 bases, and 14 bases lay in between.

As for this clone: The CDR3 end lies 3 residues beyond the end of the read and is filled in from the germline J gene. The J gene is TRBJ2-3, the V gene TRBV7-3; the match to TRBD2 covers 9 bases. Trimming removed 1 base from V and 0 bases from J; junction bases left unmatched: 5. Germline loops: CDR1 SGHTA, CDR2 FQGTGA. This CDR3 spans 17 amino acids. The CDR3: CASSLIGLAGSTDTQYF. Incomplete CDR3 DNA: TGTGCCAGCAGCTTAATTGGGCTAGCGGGAAGCACAGATACG.

Worth noting for this clone: The read gets to within 3 residues of the CDR3 end, and the germline J gene fills in the rest. The genes are TRBV5-4 and TRBJ2-3; D possibly corresponds to TRBD1 (5 bases). Trimming removed 3 bases from V and 4 bases from J, with 12 bases in between. The CDR3 has 14 residues. CDR1 is SGHNT, CDR2 YYREEE, per germline (reference sequence). The CDR3 DNA, read in part, is TGTGCCAGCAGCTCCGCCGAAGGGGCAGATACG. Amino acid sequence: CASSSAEGADT. In full, the CDR3 reads CASSSAEGADTQYF.

About this clone: The CDR3 end lies 3 residues beyond the end of the read and is filled in from the germline J gene. The chain carries TRBV14 and TRBJ2-1; D perhaps matches TRBD2 (8 bases). This CDR3 contains 16 residues. CDR1 is SGHDN and CDR2 is FVKESK in the germline V gene. V was trimmed by 4 bases and J by 7 bases, leaving 20 bases between them. CDR3: CASSREGAGGANEQFF. Incomplete CDR3 DNA: TGTGCCAGCAGCCGGGAGGGGGCGGGAGGCGCGAATGAG.

Regarding this clone: The CDR3 end falls 3 residues outside the read, so it is completed with the germline J gene. The chain carries TRBV11-2 and TRBJ1-1, with D unresolved. The length of the CDR3 is 13 residues. With 1 base removed from V and 5 bases from J, the gap between germline ends came to 8 bases. The germline gives CDR1 SGHAT, CDR2 FQNNGV. Partial CDR3 DNA: TGTGCCAGCAGCTTAGTGAGCCGGACTGAA. As protein: CASSLVSRTE. The full CDR3 sequence reads CASSLVSRTEAFF. Supplemented by reference TRBV11-2 and TRBJ1-1, the full variable domain reads EAGVAQSPRYKIIEKRQSVAFWCNPISGHATLYWYQQILGQGPKLLIQFQNNGVVDDSQLPKDRFSAERLKGVDSTLKIQPAKLEDSAVYLCASSLVSRTEAFFGQGTRLTVV.

Turning to this clone: The read falls 3 residues short of the CDR3 end, and the missing part is taken from the germline J gene. This chain connects TRBV10-1 to TRBJ2-3; D may be TRBD1 (6 bases). This CDR3 is built from 15 residues. The V gene's germline CDR1 is WNHNN and CDR2 SYGVQD (reference sequence). Trimming took off 0 bases at V and 2 bases at J, with 9 bases between the two ends. CDR3 bases read: TGCGCCAGCAGTGAGTCTAGGGGGACCACAGATACG. Translating gives CASSESRGTTDT. The entire CDR3 sequence reads CASSESRGTTDTQYF.

The CDR3 is CAWSVKPAVGENIQYF. CDR3 DNA, as far as it was read: TGTGCCTGGAGTGTTAAGCCCGCGGTAGGGGAAAACATT. J is TRBJ2-4 and V is TRBV30; TRBD1 might be the D (5 bases). The sequence runs out 3 residues before the end of the CDR3; the remainder is reconstructed from the germline J gene. Germline assignment: CDR1 GTSNPN and CDR2 SVGIG (reference sequence). V lost 0 bases and J 5 bases, leaving 17 bases between the germline ends. CDR3 length: 16 amino acids.

Points on this clone: An end of the junction does not agree with germline; a read error may underlie this. The read ends 3 residues early relative to the CDR3; the germline J gene fills the gap. Additional DNA sequences in this sample encode the identical CDR3. V is TRBV7-6 and J is TRBJ1-3, with D tentatively TRBD1 (5 bases). CDR1 is SGHVS, CDR2 FNYEAQ, per germline. The CDR3 totals 15 residues. CDR3 DNA (partial): TGTGCCAGCAGCTTAGATCAGGGTAACTGGAACACG. Residues: CASSLDQGNWNT. The full CDR3 reads CASSLDQGNWNTIYF.

A word on this clone: The DNA ends 3 residues before the CDR3 does, and the rest of the CDR3 is filled in from the germline J gene. The chain employs TRBV5-4 and TRBJ2-7; TRBD2 aligns across 7 bases. This CDR3 is 13 amino acids long. Trimming took 5 bases from V and 2 from J; bases not matched to a gene: 4. Germline V lookup: CDR1 SGHNT, CDR2 YYREEE (reference sequence). The CDR3 reads CASSIRGAYEQYF. The part of the CDR3 DNA that was read is TGTGCCAGCAGTATCCGGGGGGCCTACGAG.

Partial CDR3 DNA: TGTGCCAGCAGCTTAACGTCGGGGGGGCTTGCAACTAATGAAAAA. Its protein is CASSLTSGGLATNEK. In full, the CDR3 reads CASSLTSGGLATNEKLFF. The chain joins TRBV7-3 to TRBJ1-4; a weak D match, TRBD1 (6 bases). With the read ending 3 residues before the CDR3 end, the germline J gene is used to fill in that end. The V gene lost 0 bases and the J gene lost 0 bases, with 14 bases spanning the gap. CDR1 and CDR2 from the germline V gene are SGHTA and FQGTGA. This CDR3 has 18 residues.

With regard to this clone: The read stops 3 residues short of the end of the CDR3; the missing end is completed from the germline J gene. The chain is built from TRBV11-2 and TRBJ2-7; tentative D call: TRBD2 (5 bases). The CDR3 spans 13 residues. The germline gives CDR1 SGHAT, CDR2 FQNNGV. Trimming shortened V by 5 bases and J by 0 bases, and 8 bases separated the two germline ends. The sequenced CDR3 bases are TGTGCCAGCAGCATGGACTCCTCCTACGAG. Protein sequence: CASSMDSSYE. The full CDR3 reads CASSMDSSYEQYF.

Note on this clone: The read stops 3 residues short of the end of the CDR3; the missing end is completed from the germline J gene. Other nucleotide sequences from this sample produce the same CDR3. The chain employs TRBV2 and TRBJ1-3; D is possibly TRBD1 (5 bases). CDR1 and CDR2 from the germline V gene are SNHLY and FYNNEI. The V gene lost 7 bases and the J gene lost 7 bases, with 14 bases spanning the gap. There are 13 residues in the CDR3. The sequenced part of the CDR3 DNA is TGTGCCAGCATTGGGGGGGATCGGAACACC. Its translation: CASIGGDRNT. The full CDR3 sequence reads CASIGGDRNTIYF.

In regard to this clone: The DNA ends 3 residues before the CDR3 does, and the rest of the CDR3 is filled in from the germline J gene. This chain links TRBV5-1 with TRBJ1-6; tentatively, D is TRBD1 (6 bases). CDR3 length equals 15 residues. Trimming removed 0 bases at V and 10 bases at J, with 14 bases between. The germline V gene has CDR1 SGHRS and CDR2 YFSETQ. The covered CDR3 bases are TGCGCCAGCAGCTTGGCCGTGCAGGGGAGCTCACCC. This codes for CASSLAVQGSSP. The whole CDR3 protein reads CASSLAVQGSSPLHF. The whole variable domain, filled in from reference TRBV5-1 and TRBJ1-6, reads KAGVTQTPRYLIKTRGQQVTLSCSPISGHRSVSWYQQTPGQGLQFLFEYFSETQRNKGNFPGRFSGRQFSNSRSEMNVSTLELGDSALYLCASSLAVQGSSPLHFGNGTRLTVT.

As to this clone: The read terminates 3 residues ahead of where the CDR3 ends, so the germline J gene completes it. The chain employs TRBV4-2 and TRBJ2-7; TRBD1 matches at 7 bases. Germline trimming cut 0 bases from V and 2 bases from J; bases unmatched to any gene: 4. CDR3 size: 15 residues. CDR1 is LGHNA, CDR2 YNFKEQ, per germline. Incomplete CDR3 DNA: TGTGCCAGCAGCCAAGACGGGACAGCGACCTACGAG. Translation gives CASSQDGTATYE. The full CDR3 is CASSQDGTATYEQYF.

On this clone itself: Read sequence stops 3 residues before the CDR3 end, and the germline J gene provides the missing end. The chain recombines TRBV5-6 with TRBJ1-1, with TRBD1 matching 8 bases. V dropped 5 bases and J dropped 1; count of bases not matched to a gene: 4. The CDR3 consists of 14 residues. Germline values: CDR1 SGHDT, CDR2 YYEEEE. CDR3 residues: CASREGQGNTEAFF. The sequenced CDR3 bases are TGTGCCAGCAGGGAAGGACAGGGGAACACTGAA.

Concerning this clone: The CDR3 end falls 3 residues outside the read, so it is completed with the germline J gene. J is TRBJ2-1 and V is TRBV2, with D hard to call. Germline V lookup: CDR1 SNHLY, CDR2 FYNNEI. This CDR3 is built from 13 residues. Trimming took 5 bases from V and 3 from J, leaving 8 bases between them. CDR3 sequence reads: CASSSGFYNEQFF. CDR3 bases read: TGTGCCAGCAGTTCCGGGTTCTACAATGAG.

With respect to this clone: The read finishes 3 residues shy of the CDR3 end, and the germline J gene is used to complete it. The rearrangement links TRBV2 to TRBJ2-7; tentative D call: TRBD2 (6 bases). The germline V and J ends were trimmed by 3 bases and 1 base, with 13 bases remaining between them. Germline CDR1 and CDR2: SNHLY and FYNNEI. This CDR3 contains 15 residues. CDR3 bases read: TGTGCCAGCAGTGACGGGGGTTTGGAATCCTACGAG. Amino acids: CASSDGGLESYE. The whole CDR3 sequence is CASSDGGLESYEQYF.

Comments on this clone: Read data end 3 residues before the CDR3 end; the end is taken from the germline J gene. This chain connects TRBV23-1 to TRBJ2-7; 10 nucleotides match TRBD2. TRBV23-1 is filed as an ORF, its function uncertain. The V gene end was trimmed by 1 base and the J gene end by 5 bases; junction bases not matched to a gene: 5. The length of the CDR3 is 15 residues. The CDR3 sequence: CASSQWASGSNEQYF. CDR3 bases read: TGCGCCAGCAGTCAATGGGCTAGCGGGAGTAACGAG.

This clone is deemed medium-sized by its frequency. The missing CDR3 end, 3 residues past where the read stops, is filled in from the germline J gene. This chain uses TRBV14 with TRBJ2-3, with D tentatively TRBD2 (5 bases). V lost 3 bases to trimming and J lost 4 bases, with 17 bases between them. Germline loops: CDR1 SGHDN, CDR2 FVKESK. This CDR3 has 16 residues. CDR3 DNA, as far as it was read: TGTGCCAGCAGCCAGGTCCTCCGGAGCGGCCCAGATACG. This translates into CASSQVLRSGPDT. The whole CDR3 protein is CASSQVLRSGPDTQYF.

In the case of this clone: Read data end 3 residues before the CDR3 end; the end is taken from the germline J gene. The rearrangement links TRBV19 to TRBJ2-7; tentative D call: TRBD2 (6 bases). Germline V CDR1 and CDR2: LNHDA, SQIVND (reference sequence). V was clipped by 5 bases and J by 2 bases, with 10 bases between them. This CDR3 spans 13 amino acids. This CDR3 reads CASSFRLAYEQYF. The sequenced CDR3 bases are TGTGCCAGTAGTTTCCGACTAGCCTACGAG.

As regards this clone: Read sequence stops 3 residues before the CDR3 end, and the germline J gene provides the missing end. The chain uses TRBV7-6 and TRBJ2-2, with TRBD2 matching 11 bases. Germline V gene sequence: CDR1 SGHVS, CDR2 FNYEAQ. Trimming cost V 5 bases and J 3 bases; bases outside gene matches: 5. This CDR3 spans 16 amino acids. The CDR3 loop reads CASSPGTSGHTGELFF. The covered CDR3 bases are TGTGCCAGCAGCCCCGGGACTAGCGGACACACCGGGGAG.

Comments on this clone: With the read ending 3 residues before the CDR3 end, the germline J gene is used to fill in that end. The rearrangement joins TRBV5-4 to TRBJ2-7, with D possibly matching TRBD2 (6 bases). CDR3 length equals 16 residues. Germline values: CDR1 SGHNT, CDR2 YYREEE (reference sequence). Trimming shortened V by 0 bases and J by 1 base, and 14 bases separated the two germline ends. The CDR3 loop is CASSLDSLASSYEQYF. Incomplete CDR3 DNA: TGTGCCAGCAGCTTGGATTCCCTAGCGAGTTCCTACGAG.

A word on this clone: The read halts 3 residues ahead of the CDR3 end, with the missing end drawn from the germline J gene. V is TRBV6-1 and J is TRBJ1-2; 12 bases fit TRBD1. The V and J ends lost 5 bases and 0 bases, in that order; junction bases with no gene match: 10. The CDR3 is 18 residues long. Germline V gene data show CDR1 as MNHNS and CDR2 as SASEGT. Here the CDR3 reads CASSQDGTGGHANYGYTF. The CDR3 bases that were read are TGTGCCAGCAGTCAAGACGGGACAGGGGGCCACGCTAACTATGGC.